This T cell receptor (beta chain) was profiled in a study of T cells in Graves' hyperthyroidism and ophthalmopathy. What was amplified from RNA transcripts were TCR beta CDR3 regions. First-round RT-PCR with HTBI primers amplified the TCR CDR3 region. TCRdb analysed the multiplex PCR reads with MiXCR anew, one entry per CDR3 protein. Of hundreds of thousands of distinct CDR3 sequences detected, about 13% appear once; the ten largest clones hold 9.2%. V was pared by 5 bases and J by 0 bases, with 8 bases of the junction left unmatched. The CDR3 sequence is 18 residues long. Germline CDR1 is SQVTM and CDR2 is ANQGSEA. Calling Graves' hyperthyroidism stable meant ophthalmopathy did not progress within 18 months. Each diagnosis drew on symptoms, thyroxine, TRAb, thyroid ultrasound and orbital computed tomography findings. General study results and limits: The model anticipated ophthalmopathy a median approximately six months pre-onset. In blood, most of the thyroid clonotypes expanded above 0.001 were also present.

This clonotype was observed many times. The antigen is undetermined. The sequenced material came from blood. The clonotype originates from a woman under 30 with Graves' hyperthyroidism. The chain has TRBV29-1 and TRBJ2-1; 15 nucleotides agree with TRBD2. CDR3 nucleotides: TGCAGCGTTCGGACTAGCGGGAGGGATGACAGCTCCTACAATGAGCAGTTCTTC. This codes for CSVRTSGRDDSSYNEQFF.